The subject of this entry is one T cell receptor (beta chain). This record comes from a study of PD-1 blockade in classical Hodgkin lymphoma. Clones were read by immunoSEQ multiplex PCR, and TCRdb kept only the in-frame ones, dropping some. The sample lists approximately 9,000 clones, around 74% occurring once. CDR1 is MNHEY and CDR2 is SVGAGI in the germline V gene. The V and J ends lost 8 bases and 0 bases respectively, with 8 bases between them. The CDR3 has 13 residues. The time point was: cycle 4 day 1 (C4D1), after around six weeks of nivolumab. There was relapse after autologous stem cell transplantation in every patient, and there was variation in brentuximab vedotin exposure. Magnetic negative selection served to purify CD4+ T cells out of PBMCs that had been thawed.

The input for sequencing was CD4+ T cells from blood, taken before the fourth cycle of nivolumab. V is TRBV6-5 and J is TRBJ1-5, with D unresolved. The sequence was collected from a human donor with classical Hodgkin lymphoma. The CDR3 sequence is CASRSYSNQPQHF. Written as DNA, the CDR3 is TGTGCCAGCCGGAGTTATAGCAATCAGCCCCAGCATTTT.